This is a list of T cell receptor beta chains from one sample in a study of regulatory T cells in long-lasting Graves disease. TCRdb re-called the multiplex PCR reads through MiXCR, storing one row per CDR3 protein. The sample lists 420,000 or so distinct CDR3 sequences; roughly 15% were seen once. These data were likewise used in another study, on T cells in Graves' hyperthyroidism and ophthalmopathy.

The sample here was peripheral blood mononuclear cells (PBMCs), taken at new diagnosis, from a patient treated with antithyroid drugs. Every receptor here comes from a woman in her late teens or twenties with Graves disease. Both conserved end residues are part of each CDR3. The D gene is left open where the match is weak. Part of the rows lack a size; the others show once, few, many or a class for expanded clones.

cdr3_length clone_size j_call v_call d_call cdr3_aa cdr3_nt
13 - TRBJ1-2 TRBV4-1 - CASSQGYIYGYTF TGCGCCAGCAGCCAAGGGTACATCTATGGCTACACCTTC
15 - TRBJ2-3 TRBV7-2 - CASSQEIGRTDTQYF TGTGCCAGCAGTCAGGAGATTGGTCGCACAGATACGCAGTATTTT
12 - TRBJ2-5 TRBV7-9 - CASSLRGGLPYF TGTGCCAGCAGCTTAAGAGGGGGACTGCCGTACTTC
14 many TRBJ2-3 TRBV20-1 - CSASTATATDTQYF TGCAGTGCTAGCACAGCAACTGCCACAGATACGCAGTATTTT
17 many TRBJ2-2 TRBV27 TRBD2 CASSSPGTSGIRGELFF TGTGCCAGCAGTTCCCCCGGGACTAGCGGGATTAGGGGGGAGCTGTTTTTT
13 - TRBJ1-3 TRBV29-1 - CSVVEYSGNTIYF TGCAGCGTTGTTGAGTACTCTGGAAACACCATATATTTT
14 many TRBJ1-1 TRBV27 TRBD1 CASSLRGLNTEAFF TGTGCCAGCAGTTTGAGGGGGCTGAACACTGAAGCTTTCTTT
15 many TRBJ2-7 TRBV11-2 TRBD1 CASSPTRTGGAEQYF TGTGCCAGCAGCCCCACTCGAACAGGGGGAGCCGAGCAGTACTTC
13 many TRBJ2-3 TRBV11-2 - CASSPTETDTQYF TGTGCCAGCAGCCCTACGGAGACAGATACGCAGTATTTT
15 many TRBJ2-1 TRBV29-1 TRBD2 CSVEGLAGALDEQFF TGCAGCGTTGAAGGACTAGCGGGAGCTCTCGATGAGCAGTTCTTC
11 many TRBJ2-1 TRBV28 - CASSFELEQFF TGTGCCAGCAGTTTCGAACTAGAGCAGTTCTTC
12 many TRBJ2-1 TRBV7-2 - CASSQNLNEQFF TGTGCCAGCAGTCAGAATCTCAATGAGCAGTTCTTC
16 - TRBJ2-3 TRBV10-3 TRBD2 CATQGLGGALTDTQYF TGTGCCACCCAGGGACTAGGTGGTGCCCTCACAGATACGCAGTATTTT
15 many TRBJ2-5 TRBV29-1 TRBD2 CSVPGLAATQETQYF TGCAGCGTTCCGGGACTAGCAGCTACACAAGAGACCCAGTACTTC
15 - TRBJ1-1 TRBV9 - CASSVAGDMNTEAFF TGTGCCAGCAGCGTAGCGGGGGACATGAACACTGAAGCTTTCTTT
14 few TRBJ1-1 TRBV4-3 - CASSQDMGVTEAFF TGCGCCAGCAGCCAAGATATGGGGGTGACTGAAGCTTTCTTT
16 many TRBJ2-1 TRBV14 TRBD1 CASSQDRGQFYNEQFF TGTGCCAGCAGCCAAGATCGGGGACAGTTCTACAATGAGCAGTTCTTC
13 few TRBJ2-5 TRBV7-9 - CASSLVAQETQYF TGTGCCAGCAGCTTAGTGGCCCAAGAGACCCAGTACTTC
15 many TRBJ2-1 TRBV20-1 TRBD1 CSARDRDRSYNEQFF TGCAGTGCTAGAGACAGGGACAGGTCCTACAATGAGCAGTTCTTC
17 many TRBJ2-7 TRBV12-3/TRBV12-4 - CASSYNLGEGTAYEQYF TGTGCCAGCAGCTACAACTTAGGAGAAGGGACCGCCTACGAGCAGTACTTC
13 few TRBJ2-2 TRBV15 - CATSRGGSGELFF TGTGCCACCAGCAGGGGTGGGAGCGGGGAGCTGTTTTTT
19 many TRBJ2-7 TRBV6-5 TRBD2 CASSYSGLAGEGISYEQYF TGTGCCAGCAGTTACTCGGGACTAGCGGGAGAGGGGATCTCCTACGAGCAGTACTTC
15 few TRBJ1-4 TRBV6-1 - CASSSQGISNEKLFF TGTGCCAGCAGCTCACAGGGTATCTCTAATGAAAAACTGTTTTTT
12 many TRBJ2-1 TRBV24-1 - CATSDFGSNPFF TGTGCCACCAGTGATTTTGGGTCTAATCCGTTCTTC
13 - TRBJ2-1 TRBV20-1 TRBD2 CSASRDYYNEQFF TGCAGTGCTAGTAGGGACTACTACAATGAGCAGTTCTTC
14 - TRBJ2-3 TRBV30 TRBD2 CAWSVKAGIDTQYF TGTGCCTGGAGTGTGAAAGCGGGAATTGATACGCAGTATTTT
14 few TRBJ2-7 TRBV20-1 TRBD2 CSAPPGLDSYEQYF TGCAGTGCTCCACCGGGACTAGACTCCTACGAGCAGTACTTC
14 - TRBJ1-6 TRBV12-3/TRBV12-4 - CASSFSTDNSPLHF TGTGCCAGCAGTTTTTCGACGGATAATTCACCCCTCCACTTT
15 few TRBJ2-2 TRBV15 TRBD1 CATSRYRGQSGELFF TGTGCCACCAGCAGATACAGGGGGCAATCCGGGGAGCTGTTTTTT
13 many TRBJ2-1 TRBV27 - CASSPYTGMQQFF TGTGCCAGCAGTCCTTACACAGGGATGCAGCAGTTCTTC
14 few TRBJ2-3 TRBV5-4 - CASSSPFSANTQYF TGTGCCAGCAGCTCCCCGTTCAGCGCGAATACGCAGTATTTT
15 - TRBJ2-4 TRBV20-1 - CSARGQELAKNIQYF TGCAGTGCTAGAGGGCAGGAACTAGCCAAAAACATTCAGTACTTC
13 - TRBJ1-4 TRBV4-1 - CASSQVLSGKLFF TGCGCCAGCAGCCAAGTGCTTTCGGGAAAACTGTTTTTT
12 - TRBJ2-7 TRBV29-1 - CSLTGQSGEQYF TGCAGCCTGACAGGCCAAAGCGGCGAGCAGTACTTC
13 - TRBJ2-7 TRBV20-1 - CSAITGSSYEQYF TGCAGTGCTATCACAGGTTCCAGCTACGAGCAGTACTTC
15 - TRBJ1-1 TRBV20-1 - CSAREMLRQATEAFF TGCAGTGCTAGAGAAATGCTTAGACAGGCCACTGAAGCTTTCTTT
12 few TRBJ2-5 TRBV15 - CATSRPAETQYF TGTGCCACCAGCAGACCAGCAGAGACCCAGTACTTC
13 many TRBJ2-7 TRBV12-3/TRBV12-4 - CASSLPLSHEQYF TGTGCCAGCAGTCTCCCCTTAAGCCACGAGCAGTACTTC
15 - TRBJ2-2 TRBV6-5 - CASSYMVFNTGELFF TGTGCCAGCAGTTACATGGTCTTCAACACCGGGGAGCTGTTTTTT
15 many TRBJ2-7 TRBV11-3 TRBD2 CASSVRTSESYEQYF TGTGCCAGCAGCGTCCGGACTAGCGAATCCTACGAGCAGTACTTC
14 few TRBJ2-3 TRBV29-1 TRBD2 CSVPPGLAGVTQYF TGCAGCGTTCCCCCGGGACTAGCGGGAGTTACGCAGTATTTT
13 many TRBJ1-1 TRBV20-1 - CSGGGGSSTEAFF TGCAGTGGGGGCGGGGGCTCAAGCACTGAAGCTTTCTTT
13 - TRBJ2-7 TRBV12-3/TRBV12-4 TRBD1 CASIGTGGSEQYF TGTGCCAGCATTGGGACAGGGGGCAGCGAGCAGTACTTC
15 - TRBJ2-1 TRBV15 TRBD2 CATSSTSGSYNEQFF TGTGCCACCAGCAGTACTAGCGGGAGCTACAATGAGCAGTTCTTC
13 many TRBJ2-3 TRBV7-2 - CASSSQRSDTQYF TGTGCCAGCAGCTCCCAGCGGTCCGATACGCAGTATTTT
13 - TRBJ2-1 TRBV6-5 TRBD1 CASSYGTGTGFTF TGTGCCAGCAGTTACGGAACCGGGACAGGGTTCACTTTC